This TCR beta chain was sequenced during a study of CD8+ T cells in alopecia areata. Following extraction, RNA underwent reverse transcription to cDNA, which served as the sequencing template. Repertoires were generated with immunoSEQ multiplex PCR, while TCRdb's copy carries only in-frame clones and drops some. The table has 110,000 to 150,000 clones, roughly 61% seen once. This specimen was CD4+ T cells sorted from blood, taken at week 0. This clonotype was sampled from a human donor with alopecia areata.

The CDR3 coding sequence is TGTGCCAGCAGTTCACGGGATTTCTACGAGCAGTACTTC. Translation gives CASSSRDFYEQYF. The V and J genes are TRBV27 and TRBJ2-7; weak D call: TRBD2 (5 bases). This CDR3 has 13 amino acids. V lost 4 bases to trimming and J lost 3 bases, with 10 bases between them. Germline V gives CDR1 MNHEY, CDR2 SMNVEV (reference sequence).